A selection of T cell receptor beta chains follows, all from one sample in a study of shared clonotypes between healthy human individuals. The method was immunoSEQ multiplex PCR; TCRdb's version includes in-frame clones alone and lacks a portion of them. The table records about 2.1 million clones, about 93% of them present only once. Sequenced: naive CD8+ T cells from PBMCs. Receptor source: a man between 18 and 35 years old in good health. Some clones in this sample may be carry-over from other donors' samples. The CDR3 runs from the conserved cysteine through the conserved F or W. The D gene is left open where the match is weak. Size is omitted from some rows. Given values are once, few, many or a class for expanded clones.

j_call d_call clone_size v_call cdr3_nt cdr3_aa
TRBJ2-7 . . TRBV29-1 TGCAGCGTTTCTAGCACCTACGAGCAGTACTTC CSVSSTYEQYF
TRBJ2-7 TRBD2 once TRBV4-3 TGCGCCAGCAGCCAAAGCGGGGCTTTCTCCTACGAGCAGTACTTC CASSQSGAFSYEQYF
TRBJ1-2 . once TRBV5-1 TGCGCCAGCAGCTTTTGGGGGAATGGCTACACCTTC CASSFWGNGYTF
TRBJ2-1 . . TRBV28 TGTGCCAGCAGCAGTAGGGGGTCCTACAATGAGCAGTTCTTC CASSSRGSYNEQFF
TRBJ1-1 . . TRBV4-3 TGCGCCAGCAGCCAAGATAGCGGGGACACTCTCCGGAGCACTGAAGCTTTCTTT CASSQDSGDTLRSTEAFF
TRBJ2-7 . . TRBV9 TGTGCCAGCAGCGTAGCCCCCATCGGGTCCTACGAGCAGTACTTC CASSVAPIGSYEQYF
TRBJ2-2 TRBD2 . TRBV7-9 TGTGCCAGCAGCACTCAGCGGGAGCCCACCGGGGAGCTGTTTTTT CASSTQREPTGELFF
TRBJ2-1 . . TRBV21-1 TGTGCCAGCAGATCGGGACAGGGGTCCAATGAGCAGTTCTTC CASRSGQGSNEQFF
TRBJ1-2 . . TRBV30 TGTGCCTGGATCCTGGGGGGCGACTATGGCTACACCTTC CAWILGGDYGYTF
TRBJ1-2 TRBD1 . TRBV14 TGTGCCAGCAGCCAAGTAGCCGGGACAGGGGTTACTAACTATGGCTACACCTTC CASSQVAGTGVTNYGYTF
TRBJ1-2 TRBD1 . TRBV5-1 TGCGCCAGCAGCTTGCCCCGACAGGGGGCTGACTATGGCTACACCTTC CASSLPRQGADYGYTF
TRBJ2-4 TRBD1 . TRBV9 TGTGCCAGCAGCGCCCAACAGGGGGCCAAAAACATTCAGTACTTC CASSAQQGAKNIQYF
TRBJ2-7 . once TRBV4-1 TGCGCCAGCAGCCAAGACGGGGTCCCCTACGAGCAGTACTTC CASSQDGVPYEQYF
TRBJ2-1 . . TRBV6-5 TGTGCCAGCAGTTACTGGAACAGGAAAGAAGGGGAGCAGTTCTTC CASSYWNRKEGEQFF
TRBJ2-7 . . TRBV13 TGTGCCAGCAGCACGGAGATGATTCGGGATCCGAAAGGGATCTCCTACGAGCAGTACTTC CASSTEMIRDPKGISYEQYF
TRBJ2-3 TRBD2 . TRBV4-1 TGCGCCAGCAGCCCCCCCAGGGCGGGAGCCCCCGGAGATACGCAGTATTTT CASSPPRAGAPGDTQYF
TRBJ1-1 . few TRBV5-1 TGCGCCAGCAGCTTGAGGGGGAGCACTGAAGCTTTCTTT CASSLRGSTEAFF
TRBJ1-1 . once TRBV7-9 TGTGCCAGCAGCTTAGACCACAGGAACACTGAAGCTTTCTTT CASSLDHRNTEAFF
TRBJ2-7 . . TRBV5-5 TGTGCCAGCAGCTTATGGCGTCTGGACGAGCAGTACTTC CASSLWRLDEQYF
TRBJ1-2 . . TRBV11-2 TGTGCCAGCAGCCGCCCGGGTAGTTTCTATGGCTACACCTTC CASSRPGSFYGYTF
TRBJ2-1 . . TRBV6-1 TGTGCCAGCAGAGGGGATTACAATGAGCAGTTCTTC CASRGDYNEQFF
TRBJ2-7 . . TRBV30 TGTGCCTGGAATTTGGGGACGTCCGAGCAGTACTTC CAWNLGTSEQYF
TRBJ2-2 TRBD2 . TRBV14 TGTGCCAGCAGCCAAGAATGGACTAGCGGGAGGAACACCGGGGAGCTGTTTTTT CASSQEWTSGRNTGELFF
TRBJ2-1 TRBD2 . TRBV27 TGTGCCAGCAGCGATAGGACAGATTGGACTAGCGGGAGATGGGTCAATGAGCAGTTCTTC CASSDRTDWTSGRWVNEQFF
TRBJ1-1 TRBD1 . TRBV11-2 TGTGCCAGCAGCTTTGACAGGGTGTCAGCTTTCTTT CASSFDRVSAFF
TRBJ2-7 TRBD1 . TRBV27 TGTGCCGCTTCCGGTGGGTTCGGACAGGGGGACCACGAGCAGTACTTC CAASGGFGQGDHEQYF
TRBJ2-7 . . TRBV9 TGTGCCAGCAGCGTAGGGGCCCTCCCCCACGAGCAGTACTTC CASSVGALPHEQYF
TRBJ1-1 . . TRBV4-3 TGCGCCAGCAGCCAAGATCTGGGTGGGGCGACTGAAGCTTTCTTT CASSQDLGGATEAFF
TRBJ2-1 TRBD2 . TRBV13 TGTGCCAGCAGCTGGCAGCGGGAGCCTAAATACAATGAGCAGTTCTTC CASSWQREPKYNEQFF
TRBJ2-3 . . TRBV2 TGTGCCAGCAGTGGGGTCCTAGAGGTCACAGATACGCAGTATTTT CASSGVLEVTDTQYF
TRBJ2-1 TRBD2 . TRBV27 TGTGCCAGCAGTTCGGGCGGGAGCTACAATGAGCAGTTCTTC CASSSGGSYNEQFF
TRBJ1-6 . . TRBV25-1 TGTGCCAGCAGTGATAGGGGAAATTCACCCCTCCACTTT CASSDRGNSPLHF
TRBJ2-2 TRBD2 . TRBV5-3 TGTGCCAGAAGCCATAAAGGGACTAGCGGGAGTCGGGTCGCGAACACCGGGGAGCTGTTTTTT CARSHKGTSGSRVANTGELFF
TRBJ2-2 TRBD2 . TRBV2 TGTGCCAGCAGGGTAGCGGGAGGTCGATCCGGGGAGCTGTTTTTT CASRVAGGRSGELFF
TRBJ2-3 . once TRBV4-3 TGCGCCAGCAGCTTCGTAGCGGATAGCACAGATACGCAGTATTTT CASSFVADSTDTQYF
TRBJ2-1 . . TRBV27 TGTGCCAGCAGTTTATCTGCGGAGGACGGAGGTGAGCAGTTCTTC CASSLSAEDGGEQFF
TRBJ2-1 . . TRBV6-1 TGTGCCAGCAGTGAAGGCCCGGACTGGTCGATCTACAATGAGCAGTTCTTC CASSEGPDWSIYNEQFF
TRBJ2-5 . . TRBV27 TGTGCCAGCAGTTTATGGGGGGGCAGGGGAGAGACCCAGTACTTC CASSLWGGRGETQYF
TRBJ1-1 . . TRBV7-9 TGTGCCAGCAGCTATACAGTGGACACTGAAGCTTTCTTT CASSYTVDTEAFF
TRBJ2-1 TRBD1 once TRBV28 TGTGCCAGCATCCCAGGGGACAGCAGTACCTACAATGAGCAGTTCTTC CASIPGDSSTYNEQFF